The rows below give T cell receptor beta chains drawn from one sample of a study of blood T cell repertoires in COVID-19. Sequencing used immunoSEQ multiplex PCR; TCRdb keeps in-frame clones, though not all of them. Of hundreds of thousands of clones listed, around 89% are singletons. Sequenced input: peripheral blood. These receptor sequences come from a man aged 40-49 years with acute or convalescent COVID-19. CDR3s include the opening cysteine and the closing phenylalanine or tryptophan.

V: TRBV3-1/TRBV3-2
J: TRBJ1-1
CDR3: CASSHVDTIAEAFF

V: TRBV5-1
J: TRBJ2-1
CDR3: CASSLLGLSYNEQFF

V: TRBV30
J: TRBJ1-1
CDR3: CAWSPLDRENTEAFF

V: TRBV3-1/TRBV3-2
J: TRBJ1-3
CDR3: CASSPPGLSRDTIYF

V: TRBV30
J: TRBJ1-2
CDR3: CAWSAGGDYGYTF

V: TRBV6-5
J: TRBJ2-7
CDR3: CASRRGGQGSYEQYF

V: TRBV5-4
J: TRBJ2-6
CDR3: CASAPRGSGANVLTF

V: TRBV7-6
J: TRBJ2-1
CDR3: CASSLEQGVGNEQFF

V: TRBV7-2
J: TRBJ1-2
CDR3: CASSLAGTRGYTF

V: TRBV5-8
J: TRBJ1-5
CDR3: CASSWIKQGFNQPQHF

V: TRBV7-2
J: TRBJ1-2
CDR3: CASSPTGYGYTF

V: TRBV6-6
J: TRBJ1-1
CDR3: CAITYRDSMNTEAFF

V: TRBV10-3
J: TRBJ1-2
CDR3: CAIRGGQGWGYTF

V: TRBV29-1
J: TRBJ1-2
CDR3: CSVEALFYGYTF

V: TRBV29-1
J: TRBJ2-1
CDR3: CSVLRVIEQFF